This TCR beta chain was retrieved from a study of blood T cells in healthy people across ages. Study observations and caveats: Estimated diversity that came from one million T cells was considered an underestimate.

CDR3 length equals 14 residues. CDR1 and CDR2 (germline): SGHTA, FQGNSA. V gave up 0 bases and J gave up 7 bases; unmatched junction bases: 3. This clonotype occurred a few times. The antigen remains unidentified. The second PCR ran about 6 to 12 cycles with a sample-barcoded 5' primer and J-beta primers. One entry per CDR3 protein, called by TCRdb with MiXCR from the 5' RACE reads. This table has around 1,500,000 distinct CDR3 sequences, 42% appearing once. The sample comprised blood. The TCR comes from a woman between 18 and 29 years old in good health. This chain joins TRBV7-2 and TRBJ2-3; 8 bases line up with TRBD2. The CDR3 reads CASSLALADYTQYF. CDR3 coding DNA: TGTGCCAGCAGCTTAGCACTAGCGGATTATACGCAGTATTTT.